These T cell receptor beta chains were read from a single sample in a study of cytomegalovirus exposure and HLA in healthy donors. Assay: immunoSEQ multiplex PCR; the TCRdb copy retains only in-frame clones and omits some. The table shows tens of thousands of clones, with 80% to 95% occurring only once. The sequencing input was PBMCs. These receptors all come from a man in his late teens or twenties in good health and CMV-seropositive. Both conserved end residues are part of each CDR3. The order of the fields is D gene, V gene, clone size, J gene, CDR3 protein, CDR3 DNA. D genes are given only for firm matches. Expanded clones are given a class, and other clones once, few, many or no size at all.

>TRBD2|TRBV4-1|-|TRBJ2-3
CASNPSAGVSDTQYF
TGCGCCTCCAATCCCTCGGCGGGAGTATCAGATACGCAGTATTTT
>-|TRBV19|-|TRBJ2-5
CASSRGGRSVETQYF
TGTGCCAGTAGTAGAGGTGGCAGATCCGTGGAGACCCAGTACTTC
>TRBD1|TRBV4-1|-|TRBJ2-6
CASSQRQQGAANVLTF
TGCGCCAGCAGTCAAAGACAACAGGGGGCGGCCAACGTCCTGACTTTC
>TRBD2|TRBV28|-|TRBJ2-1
CAGLRAGASEQFF
TGTGCCGGCCTCAGAGCGGGAGCCAGTGAGCAGTTCTTC
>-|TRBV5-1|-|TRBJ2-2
CASRAGTHGSGGELFF
TGCGCCAGCAGGGCCGGGACTCACGGTTCAGGAGGGGAGCTGTTTTTT
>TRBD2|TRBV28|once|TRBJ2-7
CASSSGLAGGFYEQYF
TGTGCCAGCAGTTCGGGACTAGCGGGAGGGTTCTACGAGCAGTACTTC
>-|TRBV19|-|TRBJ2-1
CASSISSGKYNEQFF
TGTGCCAGTAGTATATCGTCGGGGAAGTACAATGAGCAGTTCTTC
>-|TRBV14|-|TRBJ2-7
CASSPDSRVPYEQYF
TGTGCCAGCAGCCCAGATTCGAGGGTTCCCTACGAGCAGTACTTC
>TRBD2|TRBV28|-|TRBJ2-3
CASSLTPGLAADTQYF
TGTGCCAGCAGTTTGACACCCGGACTAGCGGCAGATACGCAGTATTTT
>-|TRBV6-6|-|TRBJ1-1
CASSYGTNTEAFF
TGTGCCAGCAGTTATGGTACAAACACTGAAGCTTTCTTT
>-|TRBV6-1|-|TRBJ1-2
CASSESPDGGGGGYTF
TGTGCCAGCAGTGAAAGTCCCGACGGGGGTGGCGGTGGCTACACCTTC
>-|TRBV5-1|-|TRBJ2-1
CASSLASSSYNEQFF
TGCGCCAGCAGCTTGGCGTCCAGCTCCTACAATGAGCAGTTCTTC
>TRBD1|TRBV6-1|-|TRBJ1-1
CASSSTGATEAFF
TGTGCCAGCAGTTCGACAGGGGCCACTGAAGCTTTCTTT
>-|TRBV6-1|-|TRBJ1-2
CAVQTVTLGGYTF
TGTGCCGTACAGACCGTTACGCTTGGAGGCTACACCTTC
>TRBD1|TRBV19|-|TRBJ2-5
CASSNRDRLYF
TGTGCCAGTAGTAACCGGGACAGGCTGTACTTC
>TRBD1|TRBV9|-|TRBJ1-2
CASSDTGGRDYGYTF
TGTGCCAGCAGCGACACAGGGGGCCGGGATTATGGCTACACCTTC
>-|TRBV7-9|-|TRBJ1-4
CASSQHGGLGEKLFF
TGTGCCAGCAGCCAACACGGGGGTTTGGGTGAAAAACTGTTTTTT
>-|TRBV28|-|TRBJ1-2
CASTQGGSRNYGYTF
TGTGCCAGCACCCAGGGCGGCTCTCGGAACTATGGCTACACCTTC
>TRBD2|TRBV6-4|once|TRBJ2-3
CASSDSAGGETDTQYF
TGTGCCAGCAGTGACTCGGCGGGAGGTGAGACAGATACGCAGTATTTT
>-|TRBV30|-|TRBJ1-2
CAWHTQFGGRVEYGYTF
TGTGCCTGGCACACCCAGTTTGGAGGGCGAGTTGAATATGGCTACACCTTC
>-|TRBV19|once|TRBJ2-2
CASSLTGPEAGELFF
TGTGCCAGTAGTTTAACAGGCCCCGAGGCCGGGGAGCTGTTTTTT
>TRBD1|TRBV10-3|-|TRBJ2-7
CAISESKGTGTYEQYF
TGTGCCATCAGTGAGTCCAAGGGGACAGGGACCTACGAGCAGTACTTC